This entry describes one T cell receptor (beta chain). This entry is derived from a study of T cell changes during pregnancy in multiple sclerosis. TCRdb's table, derived via immunoSEQ multiplex PCR, lists solely in-frame clones and lacks some. The sample has roughly 60,000 clones; about 87% are singletons. Deletions cut 1 base from V and 3 bases from J, with 15 bases between. CDR3 length: 15 amino acids. Germline V gene lookup returns CDR1 SQVTM and CDR2 ANQGSEA. The receptor comes from a female donor with multiple sclerosis, enrolled in a pregnancy study. The sample consisted of CD4+ T cells from peripheral blood mononuclear cells, taken in the first trimester of pregnancy. V gene TRBV29-1 combines with J gene TRBJ1-2; a weak D match, TRBD1 (6 bases). CDR3 loop: CSVEAPGAPYYGYTF. CDR3 bases: TGCAGCGTTGAAGCCCCAGGGGCCCCATACTATGGCTACACCTTC. Together with reference TRBV29-1 and TRBJ1-2, the CDR3 gives the full variable domain: SAVISQKPSRDICQRGTSLTIQCQVDSQVTMMFWYRQQPGQSLTLIATANQGSEATYESGFVIDKFPISRPNLTFSTLTVSNMSPEDSSIYLCSVEAPGAPYYGYTFGSGTRLTVV.